This T cell receptor beta chain was sequenced in a study of shared clonotypes between healthy human individuals. Sequenced by immunoSEQ multiplex PCR; TCRdb stores in-frame clones only, minus some. In the table there are 150,000 to 200,000 clones, about 66% of which are singletons. The ends lost 1 base at V and 4 bases at J; junction bases unmatched: 9. This CDR3 comprises 16 residues. Germline-derived CDR1 and CDR2 are SGHRS and YFSETQ. The sample holds a few counts of this clone. This chain connects TRBV5-1 to TRBJ2-3, with TRBD2 matching over 7 bases. The sample was memory CD4+ T cells sorted from blood. Subset meaning: CD45RA-negative fraction. This clonotype originated in a man aged 25 to 40 in good health. The CDR3: CASSLRGGGVADTQYF. In DNA form, the CDR3 reads TGCGCCAGCAGCTTGCGGGGCGGGGGAGTTGCAGATACGCAGTATTTT.